This entry lists 26 T cell receptor beta chains sequenced from one sample in a study of cytomegalovirus exposure and HLA in healthy donors. This PCR relied on a set of 60 Vbeta primers and 13 Jbeta primers. Using immunoSEQ multiplex PCR, the repertoire was profiled, and TCRdb retains in-frame clones only, with some absent. In the table there are under 150,000 clones, 60% to 70% of which are singletons. Input material: PBMCs. The source is a woman aged 40 to 50 in good health and CMV-seropositive.

The V call is TRBV9, the J call TRBJ2-7; tentative D call: TRBD2 (5 bases). The ends were cut back, 0 bases at V and 3 bases at J, with 13 bases in the middle. Germline CDR1 is SGDLS and CDR2 is YYNGEE. The CDR3 spans 15 residues. The CDR3 protein is CASSVAGGRVYEQYF. The CDR3 nucleotides read TGTGCCAGCAGCGTAGCCGGAGGACGGGTCTACGAGCAGTACTTC.

The chain carries TRBV7-2 and TRBJ1-2, with 10 bases aligning to TRBD1. This CDR3 spans 18 amino acids. Germline lookup yields CDR1 SGHTA and CDR2 FQGNSA. Unmatched junction bases numbered 15, after V lost 2 bases and J lost 6 bases. CDR3 protein: CASSLQPGRLTGGDGYTF. CDR3 DNA sequence: TGTGCCAGCAGCTTACAACCCGGTCGGTTGACAGGGGGCGATGGCTACACCTTC.

This rearrangement joins TRBV19 to TRBJ2-7; 7 bases are a match to TRBD1. The CDR3 sequence is 14 residues long. Germline V gene data show CDR1 as LNHDA and CDR2 as SQIVND (reference sequence). The junction had 7 bases not matched to a gene; V was cut back by 5 bases and J by 3 bases. The DNA for the CDR3 is TGTGCCAGTAGTTCCGGACAGGCTTTCTACGAGCAGTACTTC. It specifies CASSSGQAFYEQYF.

The chain combines TRBV27 with TRBJ2-7; tentatively, D is TRBD2 (6 bases). The germline CDR1 and CDR2 sequences are MNHEY and SMNVEV (reference sequence). V was pared by 2 bases and J by 2 bases, with 16 bases between. The CDR3 consists of 16 residues. The CDR3 spells CASSLGDFRETYEQYF. The CDR3 region has the DNA TGTGCCAGCAGTTTAGGTGATTTTCGGGAGACCTACGAGCAGTACTTC.

V gene TRBV4-3 combines with J gene TRBJ2-2; D unclear. V gave up 0 bases and J gave up 1 base, with 6 bases separating them. Germline CDR1 reads LGHNA; CDR2 reads YSLEER. The CDR3 contains 15 residues. Written as DNA, the CDR3 is TGCGCCAGCAGCCAAGATCCCCTGAACACCGGGGAGCTGTTTTTT. Protein product: CASSQDPLNTGELFF.

This clone was detected a few times. This sequence joins TRBV5-4 and TRBJ2-7; D is perhaps TRBD2 (6 bases). Trimming stripped 0 bases from V and 7 bases from J, with 14 bases between. The CDR3 sequence is 14 residues long. The germline V gene encodes CDR1 SGHNT and CDR2 YYREEE (reference sequence). CDR3 sequence: CASSLADPRGEQYF. The CDR3 DNA follows: TGTGCCAGCAGCTTGGCGGACCCTCGGGGGGAGCAGTACTTC.

The genes are TRBV5-4 and TRBJ2-1; D unresolved. CDR3 length: 13 amino acids. V was cut by 5 bases and J by 5 bases, with 11 bases left in between. CDR1 is SGHNT, CDR2 YYREEE, per germline (reference sequence). CDR3 in DNA: TGTGCCAGCAGTTTCGACTTCAACAATGAGCAGTTCTTC. Protein: CASSFDFNNEQFF.

Only a few counts were recorded for this clone. The V and J genes are TRBV2 and TRBJ2-5; the D gene is possibly TRBD1 (6 bases). Trimming left V 6 bases short and J 5 bases short, with 16 bases between. Per the germline V gene, CDR1 is SNHLY and CDR2 is FYNNEI. This CDR3 comprises 14 residues. CDR3 DNA: TGTGCCAGCAGCGTAAACAGGGCCAGGGAGACCCAGTACTTC. As protein: CASSVNRARETQYF.

The chain is built from TRBV27 and TRBJ2-3; 11 bases are shared with TRBD2. Germline CDR1 and CDR2: MNHEY and SMNVEV (reference sequence). CDR3 size: 17 residues. Trimming removed 4 bases from V and 0 bases from J; junction bases left unmatched: 6. CDR3 amino acids: CASSSRTSGFSTDTQYF. CDR3 coding DNA: TGTGCCAGCAGTTCCCGGACTAGCGGGTTTAGCACAGATACGCAGTATTTT.

In this sample, this clone turned up a few times. The J gene is TRBJ2-1, the V gene TRBV6-1; D gene unclear. CDR3 length equals 13 residues. CDR1 is MNHNS, CDR2 SASEGT, per germline. V was shortened by 6 bases and J by 4 bases, with 10 bases between the two germline ends. Here the CDR3 reads CASRAMTYNEQFF. DNA of the CDR3: TGTGCCAGCAGGGCTATGACTTACAATGAGCAGTTCTTC.

This clone was seen just once. The genes are TRBV14 and TRBJ2-2, with TRBD2 matching over 14 bases. This CDR3 has 19 residues. The V and J ends lost 0 bases and 7 bases, in that order; junction bases with no gene match: 10. Germline CDR1 SGHDN, CDR2 FVKESK. The CDR3 is CASSQEETSGRAGVGELFF. The CDR3 DNA reads TGTGCCAGCAGCCAAGAGGAGACTAGCGGGAGGGCCGGAGTCGGGGAGCTGTTTTTT.

The V call is TRBV6-1, the J call TRBJ1-5, with a tentative D call TRBD1 (6 bases). The CDR3 sequence is 16 residues long. The germline V gene encodes CDR1 MNHNS and CDR2 SASEGT. Trimming took 4 bases from V and 1 from J, leaving 14 bases between them. The chain's CDR3 is CASSGGGGRSNQPQHF. The DNA for the CDR3 is TGTGCCAGCAGTGGCGGGGGGGGCAGAAGCAATCAGCCCCAGCATTTT.

This rearrangement joins TRBV11-2 to TRBJ1-2; TRBD1 agrees at 7 bases. Germline CDR1 SGHAT, CDR2 FQNNGV. V dropped 5 bases and J dropped 4; count of bases not matched to a gene: 4. The CDR3 loop spans 13 amino acids. Here the CDR3 DNA reads TGTGCCAGCAGCCCCGGGACAGTCTATGGCTACACCTTC. It yields the protein CASSPGTVYGYTF. Drawing the rest from reference TRBV11-2 and TRBJ1-2, the complete variable domain is EAGVAQSPRYKIIEKRQSVAFWCNPISGHATLYWYQQILGQGPKLLIQFQNNGVVDDSQLPKDRFSAERLKGVDSTLKIQPAKLEDSAVYLCASSPGTVYGYTFGSGTRLTVV.

The genes are TRBV19 and TRBJ1-1; 8 bases are shared with TRBD1. CDR3 length: 14 amino acids. Germline values: CDR1 LNHDA, CDR2 SQIVND (reference sequence). V lost 5 bases to trimming and J lost 5 bases; unmatched junction nucleotides: 7. In DNA form, the CDR3 reads TGTGCCAGTAGTCCCGGGACAGGCGGGACTGAAGCTTTCTTT. Protein product: CASSPGTGGTEAFF.

This clone was counted only a few times. The gene calls are TRBV7-9 and TRBJ1-6; D gene uncertain. This CDR3 has 14 residues. V dropped 2 bases and J dropped 10 bases, with 12 bases sitting between them. From germline, CDR1 is SEHNR and CDR2 FQNEAQ (reference sequence). In nucleotides, the CDR3 is TGTGCCAGCAGCTTAACCCTGACGGGGTCACCCCTCCACTTT. Translating gives CASSLTLTGSPLHF. Filled out from reference TRBV7-9 and TRBJ1-6, the complete variable domain reads DTGVSQNPRHKITKRGQNVTFRCDPISEHNRLYWYRQTLGQGPEFLTYFQNEAQLEKSRLLSDRFSAERPKGSFSTLEIQRTEQGDSAMYLCASSLTLTGSPLHFGNGTRLTVT.

This chain joins TRBV7-9 and TRBJ2-7, with TRBD2 matching over 8 bases. Germline V gives CDR1 SEHNR, CDR2 FQNEAQ (reference sequence). J was trimmed by 3 bases and V by 7 bases; bases with no gene match: 2. The CDR3 loop spans 12 amino acids. The CDR3 region is CASTSGYYEQYF. In nucleotides, the CDR3 is TGTGCCAGCACTAGCGGGTACTACGAGCAGTACTTC. The whole variable domain, filled in from reference TRBV7-9 and TRBJ2-7, reads DTGVSQNPRHKITKRGQNVTFRCDPISEHNRLYWYRQTLGQGPEFLTYFQNEAQLEKSRLLSDRFSAERPKGSFSTLEIQRTEQGDSAMYLCASTSGYYEQYFGPGTRLTVT.

The CDR3 loop is CASITTGNNPTNEKLFF. CDR3 coding DNA: TGTGCCAGTATCACGACAGGGAACAATCCAACTAATGAAAAACTGTTTTTT. J is TRBJ1-4 and V is TRBV19; 7 bases are shared with TRBD1. Germline loops: CDR1 LNHDA, CDR2 SQIVND (reference sequence). The J segment lost 0 bases and the V segment lost 7 bases, leaving 11 bases of the junction unmatched. The CDR3 has 17 residues.

The chain combines TRBV7-9 with TRBJ2-6; D is undetermined. V lost 5 bases and J 1 base, leaving 6 bases between the germline ends. The CDR3 loop spans 14 amino acids. Per the germline V gene, CDR1 is SEHNR and CDR2 is FQNEAQ (reference sequence). The CDR3 coding sequence is TGTGCCAGCAGCCGACAATCTGGGGCCAACGTCCTGACTTTC. Protein: CASSRQSGANVLTF.

There are a few counts of this clone. CDR3 DNA: TGTGCCAGCAGCTTAGTCTCCGGACAGGGAGCCGGGGAGCTGTTTTTT. Its protein is CASSLVSGQGAGELFF. This chain connects TRBV7-6 to TRBJ2-2, with TRBD1 matching over 8 bases. The germline V gene encodes CDR1 SGHVS and CDR2 FNYEAQ. The CDR3 is 16 residues long. V gave up 1 base and J gave up 6 bases; unmatched junction bases: 7.

This clone was seen only a few times. The sample contains more than one DNA sequence encoding this CDR3. This rearrangement joins TRBV9 to TRBJ2-7, with TRBD2 identical over 9 bases. After removal of 7 bases from V and 1 base from J, the junction contained 6 bases not matched to a gene. The CDR3 covers 14 residues. Germline CDR1 SGDLS, CDR2 YYNGEE. Here the CDR3 reads CASSRSGGSYEQYF. As DNA, the CDR3 is TGTGCCAGCTCGAGAAGCGGGGGGTCCTACGAGCAGTACTTC. Supplemented by reference TRBV9 and TRBJ2-7, the full variable domain reads DSGVTQTPKHLITATGQRVTLRCSPRSGDLSVYWYQQSLDQGLQFLIQYYNGEERAKGNILERFSAQQFPDLHSELNLSSLELGDSALYFCASSRSGGSYEQYFGPGTRLTVT.

This clone showed up just once. V gene TRBV27 combines with J gene TRBJ2-7; 7 bases map to TRBD2. J was trimmed by 2 bases and V by 4 bases; bases with no gene match: 11. The V gene's germline CDR1 is MNHEY and CDR2 SMNVEV (reference sequence). This CDR3 has 16 residues. CDR3 sequence reads: CASSSLTSETAYEQYF. The CDR3 DNA reads as TGTGCCAGCAGTTCCCTAACTAGCGAGACGGCCTACGAGCAGTACTTC.

The V gene is TRBV6-6, the J gene TRBJ2-3; the D is unclear. The CDR3 loop spans 12 amino acids. The V end lost 6 bases, the J end lost 2 bases, and 6 bases lay between the germline ends. Germline V gene lookup returns CDR1 MNHNY and CDR2 SVGAGI (reference sequence). The CDR3 is CASRAYTDTQYF. The CDR3 DNA reads as TGTGCCAGCAGAGCCTACACAGATACGCAGTATTTT.

The J gene is TRBJ2-1, the V gene TRBV5-1; TRBD2 aligns across 13 bases. The germline CDR1 and CDR2 sequences are SGHRS and YFSETQ. CDR3 length: 16 residues. After removal of 4 bases from V and 5 bases from J, the junction contained 6 bases not matched to a gene. The chain's CDR3 is CASSETSGRIDNEQFF. In nucleotides, the CDR3 is TGCGCCAGCAGCGAGACTAGCGGGAGGATCGACAATGAGCAGTTCTTC.

This clone was seen only a few times. The rearrangement links TRBV4-3 to TRBJ2-6, with D tentatively TRBD2 (8 bases). CDR1 is LGHNA and CDR2 is YSLEER in the germline V gene. V was clipped by 4 bases and J by 1 base, with 14 bases between them. The CDR3 contains 17 residues. The CDR3 nucleotides are TGCGCCAGCAGCCCGGGGGGGACAGTTTCTGGGGCCAACGTCCTGACTTTC. Protein: CASSPGGTVSGANVLTF.

On this clone: Mismatch with germline at one junction end may stem from a read error. V is TRBV6-1 and J is TRBJ2-7; D may be TRBD1 (5 bases). Germline-derived CDR1 and CDR2 are MNHNS and SASEGT. The CDR3 is made up of 14 amino acids. In DNA, the CDR3 is TGTGCCGGCAGTCACGGCAGGGCAATCTACGAGCAGTACTTC. Its translation: CAGSHGRAIYEQYF.

Note on this clone: One end of the junction varies from germline; a read error may be responsible. This rearrangement joins TRBV7-9 to TRBJ2-2; a weak D match, TRBD2 (6 bases). Germline V gives CDR1 SEHNR, CDR2 FQNEAQ (reference sequence). This CDR3 region has 19 residues. The CDR3 bases are TGTGCCAGCAGCTTAAGATCGACTAGGTTTCTGCGGAACACCAGGGAGCTGTTTTTT. This translates into CASSLRSTRFLRNTRELFF.